This is a list of T cell receptor beta chains from one sample in a study of blood T cells in healthy people across ages. TCRdb re-called the 5' RACE reads with MiXCR, one entry per CDR3 protein. The sample holds about 830,000 distinct CDR3 sequences; approximately 65% are singletons and the top ten take 25% to 35%. The sample was blood. These receptors were obtained from a man between 25 and 39 years old in good health. The CDR3 runs from the conserved cysteine through the conserved F or W. The D gene is left open where the match is weak. Part of the rows lack a size; the others show once, few, many or a class for expanded clones.

>-|few|TRBV12-3/TRBV12-4|TRBJ1-4
TGTGCCAGCAGTACCTCAGGGTTTAGGAAGGAAAAACTGTTTTTT
CASSTSGFRKEKLFF
>TRBD1|-|TRBV13|TRBJ2-7
TGTGCCAGCAGCTCCCCGGGACAGGGGATCCACGAGCAGTACTTC
CASSSPGQGIHEQYF
>-|-|TRBV7-2|TRBJ2-7
TGTGCCAGCAGCTTAGCGATACGGACAGCGGACTACGAGCAGTACTTC
CASSLAIRTADYEQYF
>TRBD1|-|TRBV7-3|TRBJ1-1
TGTGCCAGCAGCTTACTAGGGACAGGGGAGGAAGAAGCTTTCTTT
CASSLLGTGEEEAFF
>-|-|TRBV15|TRBJ2-7
TGTGCCACCAGCAGCGACAATCGTCGGGGAAGGTACGAGCAGTACTTC
CATSSDNRRGRYEQYF
>-|few|TRBV12-3/TRBV12-4|TRBJ1-2
TGTGCCAGCAGAAGGACAGCTGGGGGGGGCGGCTACACCTTC
CASRRTAGGGGYTF
>-|few|TRBV28|TRBJ2-7
TGTGCCAGCAGTTTACTCTCGGACAGCTCCTACGAGCAGTACTTC
CASSLLSDSSYEQYF
>-|few|TRBV6-2/TRBV6-3|TRBJ2-1
TGTGCCAGCAGACATGGGAGTTACAATGAGCAGTTCTTC
CASRHGSYNEQFF
>-|-|TRBV7-2|TRBJ2-7
TGTGCCAGCAGCTTCGTGGTCATGGACGAGCAGTACTTC
CASSFVVMDEQYF
>TRBD1|-|TRBV2|TRBJ2-7
TGTGCCAGCGACCCTTCGGACAGGGGGGCGTACGAGCAGTACTTC
CASDPSDRGAYEQYF
>TRBD2|-|TRBV4-1|TRBJ2-1
TGCGTCAGCAGCCAAATCGACGGGGGGGCCCCCAATGAGCAGTTCTTC
CVSSQIDGGAPNEQFF
>TRBD2|-|TRBV7-9|TRBJ2-2
TGTGCCAGCAGCTTGCGCTCTAGCGGAGTGAGCGGGGAGCTGTTTTTT
CASSLRSSGVSGELFF
>-|-|TRBV5-5|TRBJ1-4
TGTACCAGCAGCTTGGCCCGGGAAAAACTGTTTTTT
CTSSLAREKLFF
>-|-|TRBV5-4|TRBJ2-5
TGTGCCAGCAGCCCCAAGACTGGCCAAGAGACCCAGTACTTC
CASSPKTGQETQYF
>-|few|TRBV3-1|TRBJ2-1
TGTGCCAGCAGCCAACTACCCCGGAATGAGCAGTTCTTC
CASSQLPRNEQFF
>-|few|TRBV6-6|TRBJ1-2
TGTGCCAGCAGTGCAGGCAATAACTATGGCTACACCTTC
CASSAGNNYGYTF
>-|-|TRBV4-2|TRBJ2-4
TGTGCCAGCAGCCAAGAGAGAATGGCAACAGGGACTTTTCAGTACTTC
CASSQERMATGTFQYF
>-|-|TRBV27|TRBJ2-5
TGTGCCAGCAGTCCCATCTCGACCCCTGAGACCCAGTACTTC
CASSPISTPETQYF
>-|-|TRBV7-6|TRBJ1-1
TGTGCCAGCAGCTTAAGTTCTGGCACTGAAGCTTTCTTT
CASSLSSGTEAFF
>-|-|TRBV7-2|TRBJ2-7
TGTGCCAGCAGCCCGACCGGGCCGTCATTCTACGAGCAGTACTTC
CASSPTGPSFYEQYF
>-|-|TRBV4-3|TRBJ1-1
TGCGCCAGCAGCCATGGAGAAAGGGGTGAAGCTTTCTTT
CASSHGERGEAFF
>-|-|TRBV7-2|TRBJ1-5
TGTGCCAGCAGCCCGCCGGGACTAGAAGAGACCCAGCATTTT
CASSPPGLEETQHF
>TRBD1|-|TRBV6-1|TRBJ1-2
TGTGCCAGCAGACCGACAGGGTCTCAACGCTACACCTTC
CASRPTGSQRYTF
>-|few|TRBV25-1|TRBJ1-2
TGTGCCAGCAGTGAGTTAGGTACTCCTGGTGGCTACACCTTC
CASSELGTPGGYTF
>-|-|TRBV10-3|TRBJ2-1
TGTGCCATCAAGGGGTTCGGAGATGAGCAGTTCTTC
CAIKGFGDEQFF
>-|-|TRBV28|TRBJ2-1
TGTGCCAGCGAGTACTCATCGACGGGGGCCAATGAGCAGTTCTTC
CASEYSSTGANEQFF
>-|-|TRBV12-3/TRBV12-4|TRBJ2-3
TGTGCCAGCAGTCCGTCGTCCTCCTATACGCAGTATTTT
CASSPSSSYTQYF
>-|-|TRBV29-1|TRBJ2-3
TGCAGCGCTGGACAATTCTTCACAGATACGCAGTATTTT
CSAGQFFTDTQYF
>TRBD2|-|TRBV12-3/TRBV12-4|TRBJ2-7
TGTGCCAGCAGGCGAGCGGGGCCTCACTACGAGCAGTACTTC
CASRRAGPHYEQYF
>-|-|TRBV4-1|TRBJ1-1
TGCGCCAGCAGCCAAGACCGAAACGGGAACACTGAAGCTTTCTTT
CASSQDRNGNTEAFF
>TRBD1|few|TRBV20-1|TRBJ2-7
TGCAGTGCTCCTCGAGAGACAGGGCCCATATACGAGCAGTACTTC
CSAPRETGPIYEQYF
>TRBD2|-|TRBV9|TRBJ2-3
TGTGCCAGCAGCTCCACTGGAGCGGGGACAGATACGCAGTATTTT
CASSSTGAGTDTQYF
>-|-|TRBV7-2|TRBJ2-7
TGTGCCAGCAGCCAATTGACAGGAGTCGACGAGCAGTACTTC
CASSQLTGVDEQYF
>TRBD1|-|TRBV2|TRBJ1-2
TGTGCCAGCAGTGCCGACAGGGGTTCGGATGGCTACACCTTC
CASSADRGSDGYTF
>-|few|TRBV7-2|TRBJ2-4
TGTGCCAGCAGCTTCACATCGGACACACAGGTAGCCAAAAACATTCAGTACTTC
CASSFTSDTQVAKNIQYF
>-|-|TRBV4-3|TRBJ2-4
TGCGCCAGCAGCCAAGCAGGGATGGAGGAGCAGTACTTC
CASSQAGMEEQYF
>TRBD2|few|TRBV25-1|TRBJ2-1
TGTGCCAGCAGTATCCAGCGGGGGGGCAGCGATGAGCAGTTCTTC
CASSIQRGGSDEQFF
>-|-|TRBV12-3/TRBV12-4|TRBJ2-1
TGTGCCAGCAGTTTACGACCGAATGAAAATGAGCAGTTCTTC
CASSLRPNENEQFF
>TRBD2|-|TRBV7-2|TRBJ2-4
TGTGCCAGCCGGGAGGGTCAATGGGACATTCAGTACTTC
CASREGQWDIQYF
>-|few|TRBV29-1|TRBJ1-1
TGCAGCGTCGGCAGGGGAGGAACTGAAGCTTTCTTT
CSVGRGGTEAFF
>-|-|TRBV28|TRBJ2-7
TGTGCCAGCAGTTTGGGGTTCGGGGATCCAGGATGCGAGCAGTACTTC
CASSLGFGDPGCEQYF
>-|-|TRBV6-5|TRBJ2-5
TGTGCCAGCAGTTACTCGAATTGGGACTACCAAGAGACCCAGTACTTC
CASSYSNWDYQETQYF
>-|-|TRBV4-2|TRBJ2-7
TGTGCCAGCAGCCAAGAGGGCCCGCGGCTCGAGCAGTACTTC
CASSQEGPRLEQYF
>-|-|TRBV9|TRBJ2-4
TGTGCCAGCAGCGTAGGCCAGGGGGGGGCCAAAAACATTCAGTACTTC
CASSVGQGGAKNIQYF
>-|-|TRBV12-3/TRBV12-4|TRBJ2-7
TGTGCCAGCAGTTTAGAGGTTGGAGGTCTGTACTTC
CASSLEVGGLYF
>-|few|TRBV6-2/TRBV6-3|TRBJ2-1
TGTGCCAGCAGTTCCCTCGGGGGACTTTCCAATGAGCAGTTCTTC
CASSSLGGLSNEQFF
>TRBD2|few|TRBV5-1|TRBJ2-3
TGCGCCAGCAGCTTGTGGGGCGGGGGGGCATTGGAGAGAGCAGATACGCAGTATTTT
CASSLWGGGALERADTQYF
>-|few|TRBV12-3/TRBV12-4|TRBJ2-7
TGTGCCAGCAGTTTAGCCCGGGACAACTACGAGCAGTACTTC
CASSLARDNYEQYF
>-|many|TRBV29-1|TRBJ2-1
TGCAGCGTTGCCAGAGCACGCGGGCTACAGGGCCCCCCTTACAATGAGCAGTTCTTC
CSVARARGLQGPPYNEQFF
>TRBD2|-|TRBV6-2/TRBV6-3|TRBJ2-3
TGTGCCAGCAGCCCCCGACTAGCGAGAAAAACAGATACGCAGTATTTT
CASSPRLARKTDTQYF